This T cell receptor beta chain was observed in a study of blood T cell repertoires in COVID-19. The table came from immunoSEQ multiplex PCR; TCRdb's copy has only in-frame clones and leaves some out. The data contain over 130,000 clones, around 84% of them singletons. V lost 3 bases to trimming and J lost 4 bases; unmatched junction nucleotides: 18. Germline CDR1 is KGHSH and CDR2 is LQKENI. This CDR3 is 19 amino acids long. This clone was observed once. The receptor comes from a human donor in a cohort sampled during active COVID-19. This chain links TRBV18 with TRBJ1-3, with 7 nucleotides matching TRBD1. Sequencing was performed on peripheral blood. The CDR3 sequence: CASSPLSRPGQRSGNTIYF. CDR3 DNA sequence: TGTGCCAGCTCACCGTTAAGCCGTCCGGGACAGCGGTCCGGAAACACCATATATTTT.